The clone carrying this T cell receptor (beta chain) showed up many times. Its antigen remains unknown. These data come from a study of T cells in Graves' hyperthyroidism and ophthalmopathy. Notes on the study in general: Ophthalmopathy stood apart from stable hyperthyroidism in a 13 V-J model.

Patients counted as stable if ophthalmopathy did not develop within 18 months. Recently diagnosed hyperthyroidism of less than 2 months' duration affected patients aged 18 to 65. The diagnostic basis comprised clinical symptoms, serum thyroxine and TRAb, thyroid ultrasound and orbital computed tomography. RNA transcripts yielded amplified TCR beta CDR3 regions. The study used the HTBI primer set for a first-round RT-PCR of the TCR CDR3. TCRdb redid the calling of the multiplex PCR reads with MiXCR, one entry per CDR3 protein. The sample has 530,000 or so distinct CDR3 sequences, around 46% seen once. The source of this sequence is a woman in her late teens or twenties with Graves' hyperthyroidism. The sequencing sample was made of peripheral blood or thyroid tissue (not recorded which).

Here the CDR3 reads CASSLTTVEVLNSPLHF. Here the CDR3 DNA reads TGCGCCAGCAGCTTAACTACGGTGGAAGTATTGAATTCACCCCTCCACTTT. This chain uses TRBV5-1 with TRBJ1-6; no reliable D call. The CDR3 runs to 17 residues. Trimming cost V 2 bases and J 7 bases, with 19 bases left between them. CDR1 and CDR2 from the germline V gene are SGHRS and YFSETQ.